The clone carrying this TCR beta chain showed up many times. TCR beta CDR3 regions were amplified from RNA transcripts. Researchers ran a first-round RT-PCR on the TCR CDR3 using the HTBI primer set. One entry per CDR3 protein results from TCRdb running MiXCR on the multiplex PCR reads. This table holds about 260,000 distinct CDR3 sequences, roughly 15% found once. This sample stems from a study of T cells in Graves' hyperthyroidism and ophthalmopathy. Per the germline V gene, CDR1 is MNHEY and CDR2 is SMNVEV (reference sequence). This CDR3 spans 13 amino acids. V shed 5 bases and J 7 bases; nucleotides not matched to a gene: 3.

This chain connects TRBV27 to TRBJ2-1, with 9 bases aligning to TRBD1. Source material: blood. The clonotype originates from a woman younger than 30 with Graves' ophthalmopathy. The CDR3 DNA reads TGTGCCAGCAGTCCGGACAGGGGTAATGAGCAGTTCTTC. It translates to CASSPDRGNEQFF.